This passage covers 26 T cell receptor beta chains from one sample sequenced in a study of cytomegalovirus exposure and HLA in healthy donors. The PCR had 60 Vbeta and 13 Jbeta primers. Clones were read by immunoSEQ multiplex PCR, and TCRdb kept only the in-frame ones, dropping some. Here the sample spans under 150,000 clones, about three quarters being singletons. The sequencing sample was made of PBMCs. These receptors were taken from a male donor in good health and CMV-seropositive.

The chain carries TRBV6-4 and TRBJ2-1; 9 positions agree with TRBD2. J lost 9 bases, V lost 3 bases, and 6 bases had no gene match. Germline values: CDR1 MRHNA, CDR2 SNTAGT. This CDR3 is built from 14 residues. This CDR3 reads CASSEGSGGGEQFF. The DNA for the CDR3 is TGTGCCAGCAGTGAAGGTAGCGGGGGAGGTGAGCAGTTCTTC.

CDR3 amino acids: CASSGSGSAYNEQFF. CDR3 DNA: TGTGCCAGCAGCGGGAGCGGGTCAGCCTACAATGAGCAGTTCTTC. The V gene is TRBV11-2, the J gene TRBJ2-1; maybe TRBD2 (6 bases). The CDR3 runs 15 residues. Per the germline V gene, CDR1 is SGHAT and CDR2 is FQNNGV. V dropped 5 bases and J dropped 2 bases, with 13 bases sitting between them.

This rearrangement joins TRBV6-1 to TRBJ2-7; 7 bases line up with TRBD2. The CDR3 totals 14 residues. The germline V gene encodes CDR1 MNHNS and CDR2 SASEGT. V shed 9 bases, J shed 1 base, and the junction held 9 bases outside the gene matches. CDR3 sequence (DNA): TGTGCCAGTCAGCGCGCGGGAGAGTCCTACGAGCAGTACTTC. Protein sequence: CASQRAGESYEQYF.

This clone was observed a few times. This chain connects TRBV19 to TRBJ2-1; 8 bases line up with TRBD2. The CDR3 length is 14 residues. Losses at the gene ends were 2 bases for V and 5 bases for J; bases not matched to a gene: 2. In germline, CDR1 is LNHDA, CDR2 SQIVND (reference sequence). CDR3 loop: CASSISGGHNEQFF. Written as DNA, the CDR3 is TGTGCCAGTAGTATAAGCGGGGGTCACAATGAGCAGTTCTTC.

This clone was seen only a few times. The chain has TRBV29-1 and TRBJ2-3; D is undetermined. V was clipped by 2 bases and J by 5 bases, with 5 bases between them. The length of the CDR3 is 11 residues. The germline V gene encodes CDR1 SQVTM and CDR2 ANQGSEA. The CDR3 sequence is CSVESEDTQYF. CDR3 DNA: TGCAGCGTTGAATCAGAAGATACGCAGTATTTT.

V usage is TRBV29-1 and J usage is TRBJ2-2; D gene unclear. CDR3 size: 13 residues. The germline CDR1 and CDR2 sequences are SQVTM and ANQGSEA. V gave up 4 bases and J gave up 4 bases, with 10 bases separating them. As DNA, the CDR3 is TGCAGCGTTGGGTGGCAGGCCACCGGGGAGCTGTTTTTT. Translated, it gives CSVGWQATGELFF.

CDR3 loop: CASSTRQGSADTQYF. The CDR3 nucleotides are TGTGCCAGCAGCACGCGACAGGGGAGTGCAGATACGCAGTATTTT. The chain couples TRBV7-9 to TRBJ2-3; 8 positions agree with TRBD1. V shed 5 bases and J 4 bases; nucleotides not matched to a gene: 8. The CDR3 sequence is 15 residues long. The germline gives CDR1 SEHNR, CDR2 FQNEAQ (reference sequence).

This chain joins TRBV2 and TRBJ2-1, with TRBD2 identical over 8 bases. Germline CDR1 is SNHLY and CDR2 is FYNNEI. The CDR3 consists of 14 residues. V dropped 6 bases and J dropped 0; count of bases not matched to a gene: 1. CDR3 sequence: CASRSGSSYNEQFF. The CDR3, as DNA: TGTGCCAGCAGGAGCGGGAGCTCCTACAATGAGCAGTTCTTC.

This chain joins TRBV29-1 and TRBJ1-2; D is possibly TRBD1 (5 bases). Germline assignment: CDR1 SQVTM and CDR2 ANQGSEA. V gave up 5 bases and J gave up 5 bases, with 12 bases separating them. The CDR3 extends over 12 amino acids. CDR3 nucleotides: TGCAGCGTTCTCCTTAGACAGTATGGCTACACCTTC. This sequence encodes CSVLLRQYGYTF.

The rearrangement links TRBV5-3 to TRBJ1-3; 8 bases map to TRBD1. TRBV5-3 carries the ORF label, with uncertain function. The CDR3 spans 15 residues. The V and J ends lost 1 base and 2 bases, in that order; junction bases with no gene match: 2. CDR3 protein: CARSLQGAAGNTIYF. The CDR3 DNA reads as TGTGCCAGAAGCTTGCAGGGGGCTGCTGGAAACACCATATATTTT.

This chain joins TRBV21-1 and TRBJ2-5; the D call of TRBD1 is as the table states it, not checked on the DNA. TRBV21-1 is classified as a pseudogene. The CDR3 covers 15 residues. The CDR3 loop reads CASDLRDTELETQYF. CDR3 nucleotide sequence: TGTGCCAGCGACCTACGGGACACGGAATTGGAGACCCAGTACTTC.

The rearrangement links TRBV25-1 to TRBJ2-1, with D tentatively TRBD2 (6 bases). The V end was cut by 3 bases, the J end by 3 bases, with 12 bases between. There are 15 residues in the CDR3. Germline V gene data show CDR1 as MGHDK and CDR2 as SYGVNS. The CDR3 loop reads CASSDGAGSYNEQFF. Here the CDR3 DNA reads TGTGCCAGCAGTGATGGTGCGGGAAGCTACAATGAGCAGTTCTTC.

Notes on this clone: The junction and the germline gene differ at one end; a read error may be behind it. The CDR3 region is CASSPWTSGVVGELFF. For the CDR3, the DNA is TGTGCTAGCAGCCCGTGGACTAGCGGGGTGGTCGGGGAGCTGTTTTTT. The rearrangement uses TRBV7-7 and TRBJ2-2; 12 bases map to TRBD2. The germline gives CDR1 SSHAT, CDR2 FNYEAQ (reference sequence). This CDR3 contains 16 residues.

This chain uses TRBV11-2 with TRBJ2-3; maybe TRBD2 (6 bases). The V end was cut by 1 base, the J end by 11 bases, with 7 bases between. The germline V gene has CDR1 SGHAT and CDR2 FQNNGV. The CDR3 is made up of 11 amino acids. Written as DNA, the CDR3 is TGTGCCAGCAGCTTAGTGGGGGGGCAGTATTTT. This codes for CASSLVGGQYF.

This rearrangement joins TRBV5-6 to TRBJ1-2; 10 positions match TRBD1. The CDR3 runs to 15 residues. Losses at the gene ends were 4 bases for V and 4 bases for J; bases not matched to a gene: 7. The germline gives CDR1 SGHDT, CDR2 YYEEEE. The DNA of the CDR3 is TGTGCCAGCAGCGAACCGGGACAGGGGCTCTATGGCTACACCTTC. Its translation is CASSEPGQGLYGYTF. Looking up the rest from reference TRBV5-6 and TRBJ1-2 gives the full variable domain: DAGVTQSPTHLIKTRGQQVTLRCSPKSGHDTVSWYQQALGQGPQFIFQYYEEEERQRGNFPDRFSGHQFPNYSSELNVNALLLGDSALYLCASSEPGQGLYGYTFGSGTRLTVV.

The chain recombines TRBV19 with TRBJ2-1, with 8 bases fitting TRBD1. Germline values: CDR1 LNHDA, CDR2 SQIVND (reference sequence). V shed 9 bases and J 6 bases; nucleotides not matched to a gene: 10. CDR3 length: 14 residues. CDR3 loop: CASGRDRSTNEQFF. The CDR3 DNA is TGTGCCAGCGGCCGGGACAGGAGTACCAATGAGCAGTTCTTC.

The gene calls are TRBV7-3 and TRBJ2-1; TRBD1 matches at 8 bases. The CDR3 is made up of 13 amino acids. The germline gives CDR1 SGHTA, CDR2 FQGTGA. With 5 bases clipped from V and 9 bases from J, the junction kept 6 bases outside the gene matches. The CDR3 sequence is CASSLQGGGEQFF. The CDR3 DNA reads TGTGCCAGCAGCCTACAGGGGGGAGGTGAGCAGTTCTTC.

This chain connects TRBV5-6 to TRBJ1-2; D is unclear. The CDR3 is 14 amino acids. The germline V gene encodes CDR1 SGHDT and CDR2 YYEEEE. Trimming took off 2 bases at V and 7 bases at J, with 15 bases between the two ends. The CDR3 region has the DNA TGTGCCAGCAGCTTCGGGAGTAATGGGATTGGCTACACCTTC. Translating gives CASSFGSNGIGYTF.

V gene TRBV7-2 combines with J gene TRBJ2-1; D might be TRBD2 (5 bases). V was pared by 3 bases and J by 4 bases, with 16 bases between. This CDR3 is built from 16 residues. The V gene's germline CDR1 is SGHTA and CDR2 FQGNSA. CDR3 sequence reads: CASSFATRTFYNEQFF. The CDR3 bases are TGTGCCAGCAGCTTCGCTACCCGGACTTTTTACAATGAGCAGTTCTTC.

CDR3 region: CASSLRGNKGDEQYF. As DNA, the CDR3 is TGTGCCAGCAGCTTAAGGGGTAATAAAGGGGACGAGCAGTACTTC. This chain connects TRBV13 to TRBJ2-7; D possibly corresponds to TRBD1 (5 bases). CDR1 PRHDT and CDR2 FYEKMQ come from the germline V gene (reference sequence). V lost 2 bases, J lost 5 bases, and 16 bases lay in between. The CDR3 totals 15 residues.

The chain recombines TRBV7-9 with TRBJ2-1, with D perhaps matching TRBD1 (5 bases). Germline loops: CDR1 SEHNR, CDR2 FQNEAQ (reference sequence). The CDR3 consists of 14 residues. Trimming pared 1 base from V and 4 bases from J, leaving 8 bases between. The CDR3 spells CASSLEGLYNEQFF. The CDR3 bases are TGTGCCAGCAGCTTAGAGGGGCTTTACAATGAGCAGTTCTTC.

The chain uses TRBV6-1 and TRBJ1-5; D remains ambiguous. V lost 3 bases and J lost 4, with 10 bases in between. The CDR3 runs to 14 residues. The V gene's germline CDR1 is MNHNS and CDR2 SASEGT. In nucleotides, the CDR3 is TGTGCCAGCAGTGATCTGGCAGGTAATCAGCCCCAGCATTTT. Protein sequence: CASSDLAGNQPQHF.

The rearrangement links TRBV7-8 to TRBJ2-2; 12 positions match TRBD2. The CDR3 is 17 amino acids. The germline gives CDR1 SGHVS, CDR2 FQNEAQ. The J segment lost 5 bases and the V segment lost 1 base, leaving 5 bases of the junction unmatched. CDR3 DNA: TGTGCCAGCAGCTTAGGGGGTCTAGCGGGAGGGACCGGGGAGCTGTTTTTT. This gives the protein CASSLGGLAGGTGELFF.

CDR3 bases: TGTGCCAGCAGCACGGGACTAGCGTCCTACGAGCAGTACTTC. Its translation is CASSTGLASYEQYF. This chain links TRBV7-9 with TRBJ2-7, with 10 positions matching TRBD2. The junction had 2 bases not matched to a gene; V was cut back by 5 bases and J by 1 base. From germline, CDR1 is SEHNR and CDR2 FQNEAQ (reference sequence). The CDR3 is made up of 14 amino acids. The variable domain in full, completed from reference TRBV7-9 and TRBJ2-7, reads DTGVSQNPRHKITKRGQNVTFRCDPISEHNRLYWYRQTLGQGPEFLTYFQNEAQLEKSRLLSDRFSAERPKGSFSTLEIQRTEQGDSAMYLCASSTGLASYEQYFGPGTRLTVT.

The chain employs TRBV7-9 and TRBJ1-2; TRBD1 matches at 8 bases. J lost 8 bases, V lost 4 bases, and 9 bases had no gene match. The CDR3 extends over 14 amino acids. In germline, CDR1 is SEHNR, CDR2 FQNEAQ (reference sequence). The CDR3 region has the DNA TGTGCCAGCAGCTCCTCTGGACAGGGCGGGGGCTACACCTTC. Protein: CASSSSGQGGGYTF.

The rearrangement uses TRBV18 and TRBJ1-3; 9 nucleotides match TRBD1. With 6 bases clipped from V and 4 bases from J, the junction kept 4 bases outside the gene matches. CDR1 is KGHSH and CDR2 is LQKENI in the germline V gene. This CDR3 is 14 amino acids long. CDR3: CASSLGQGGNTIYF. Here the CDR3 DNA reads TGTGCCAGCTCCCTGGGACAGGGAGGAAACACCATATATTTT.